The 2 T cell receptor beta chains presented below share a single source sample, sequenced in a study of CXCR3-negative and CXCR3-positive naive CD8 T cells. Carrying UMI labels, the TRB cDNA libraries were prepared through 5' RACE. TCRdb re-called the 5' RACE reads; one entry per CDR3 protein, DNA not given. The listing records some 28,000 distinct CDR3 sequences. Sample: memory CD8+ T cells from blood. These receptors all stem from a human donor in good health. Some clones in this sample may be carry-over from other donors' samples.

The chain joins TRBV20-1 to TRBJ2-1; lacking DNA, the TRBD2 call made by TCRdb goes unchecked. This CDR3 has 15 amino acids. Germline-derived CDR1 and CDR2 are DFQATT and SNEGSKA (reference sequence). This CDR3 is CSARDVLGTYNEQFF.

The rearrangement joins TRBV28 to TRBJ2-3. The CDR3 loop spans 13 amino acids. Germline V gene sequence: CDR1 MDHEN, CDR2 SYDVKM. CDR3 region: CASSLFRVDTQYF.